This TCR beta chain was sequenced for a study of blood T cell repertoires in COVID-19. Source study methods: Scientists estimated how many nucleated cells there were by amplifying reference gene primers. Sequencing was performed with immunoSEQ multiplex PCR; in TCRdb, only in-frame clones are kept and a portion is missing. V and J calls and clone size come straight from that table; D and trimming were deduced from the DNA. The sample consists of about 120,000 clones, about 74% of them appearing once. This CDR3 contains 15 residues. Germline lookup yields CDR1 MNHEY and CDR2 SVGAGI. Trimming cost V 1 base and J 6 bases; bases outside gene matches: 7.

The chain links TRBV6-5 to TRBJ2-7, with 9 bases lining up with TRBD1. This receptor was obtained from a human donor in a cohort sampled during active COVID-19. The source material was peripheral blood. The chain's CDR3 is CASSYYRQGGGEQYF. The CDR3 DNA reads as TGTGCCAGCAGTTACTATCGACAGGGGGGCGGCGAGCAGTACTTC.